The clone carrying this T cell receptor beta chain qualifies as medium-sized (0.01 to 0.1%). CFSE-labeled PBMCs were cultured more than five days with peptide pools, each at about 1 ug/mL. TCRdb re-called the 5' RACE reads with MiXCR, one entry per CDR3 protein. The sample contains about 270 distinct CDR3 sequences, roughly 3% of which appear only once. This entry is derived from a study of Japanese encephalitis immunity and Zika vaccine responses. Across the whole study: Some participants got two JEV vaccine doses, 28 days apart, before ZPIV. Samples came at week 0, before ZPIV, and at week 52. Points from the study as a whole: Repertoire similarity across samples was higher in JEV than YFV pre-vaccinated donors. After ZPIV, CD4 T cells responding to conserved ZIKV epitopes lost repertoire richness in JEV-pre-vaccinated donors.

Per germline, CDR1 SEHNR and CDR2 FQNEAQ (reference sequence). The CDR3 runs to 13 residues. V shed 4 bases and J shed 1 base, with 7 bases lying between them. The receptor was derived from an adult man who received an inactivated Zika virus vaccine. The chain carries TRBV7-9 and TRBJ1-1; D gene uncertain. The input for sequencing was antigen-activated CD8+ T cells from blood, cultured, taken during a Zika inactivated vaccine study. CDR3 sequence (DNA): TGTGCCAGCAGCTCCATCTGGAACACTGAAGCTTTCTTT. Translation: CASSSIWNTEAFF. Using reference TRBV7-9 and TRBJ1-1 for the parts outside the CDR3, the full variable domain is DTGVSQNPRHKITKRGQNVTFRCDPISEHNRLYWYRQTLGQGPEFLTYFQNEAQLEKSRLLSDRFSAERPKGSFSTLEIQRTEQGDSAMYLCASSSIWNTEAFFGQGTRLTVV.